This TCR beta chain was recorded in a study of T cell responses to AZD1222 COVID-19 vaccine. Study-wide results and limits: Targeting of unmutated variant regions was reportedly seen in nearly half of spike-specific TCRs.

With regard to this clone: Its antigen is unknown.

The data were produced by immunoSEQ multiplex PCR, yet TCRdb's version contains in-frame clones alone and is incomplete. Of about 68,000 clones detected, around four fifths appear once; the ten largest clones hold 9.5% to 13%. This sequence originates from an adult in good health. The source material was peripheral blood, sampled on day 0 of AZD1222 vaccination.

The CDR3: CASSQSGLAYYNEQFF. The CDR3 nucleotides read TGTGCCAGCAGCCAATCAGGGCTTGCATACTACAATGAGCAGTTCTTC. The rearrangement joins TRBV3-1 (or the pseudogene TRBV3-2) to TRBJ2-1; tentatively, D is TRBD1 (5 bases). The CDR3 length is 16 residues. V was cut by 2 bases and J by 3 bases, with 14 bases left in between. Germline V gives CDR1 LGHDT, CDR2 YNNKEL (reference sequence).